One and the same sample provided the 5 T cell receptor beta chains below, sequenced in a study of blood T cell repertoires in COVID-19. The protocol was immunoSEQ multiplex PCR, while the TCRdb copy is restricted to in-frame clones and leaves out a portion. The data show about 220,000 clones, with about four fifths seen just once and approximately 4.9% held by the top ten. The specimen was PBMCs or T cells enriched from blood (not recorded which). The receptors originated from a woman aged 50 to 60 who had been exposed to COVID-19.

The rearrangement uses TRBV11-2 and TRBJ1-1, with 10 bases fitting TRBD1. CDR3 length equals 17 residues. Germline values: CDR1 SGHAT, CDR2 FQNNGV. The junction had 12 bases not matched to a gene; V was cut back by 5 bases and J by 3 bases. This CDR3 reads CASSPGTGVPGDTEAFF. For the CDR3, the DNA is TGTGCCAGCAGCCCCGGGACAGGGGTACCGGGGGACACTGAAGCTTTCTTT.

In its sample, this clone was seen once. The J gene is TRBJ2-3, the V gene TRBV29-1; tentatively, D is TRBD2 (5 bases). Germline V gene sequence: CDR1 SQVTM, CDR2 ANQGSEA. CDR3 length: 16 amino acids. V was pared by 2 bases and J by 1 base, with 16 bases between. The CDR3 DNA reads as TGCAGCGTTGAATTTATTGGGCTAGCCGGCACAGATACGCAGTATTTT. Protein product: CSVEFIGLAGTDTQYF.

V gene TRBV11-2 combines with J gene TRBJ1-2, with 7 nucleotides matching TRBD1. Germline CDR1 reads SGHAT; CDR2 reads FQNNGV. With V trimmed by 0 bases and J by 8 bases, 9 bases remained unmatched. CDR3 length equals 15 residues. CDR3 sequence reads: CASSLDRDSPTGYTF. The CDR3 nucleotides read TGTGCCAGCAGCTTAGACCGGGACAGCCCGACCGGCTACACCTTC.

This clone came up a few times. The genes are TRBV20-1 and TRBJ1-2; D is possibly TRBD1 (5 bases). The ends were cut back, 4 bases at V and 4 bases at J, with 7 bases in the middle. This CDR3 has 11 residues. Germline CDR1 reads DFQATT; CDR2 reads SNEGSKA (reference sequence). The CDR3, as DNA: TGCAGTGCTACGACAGTCTATGGCTACACCTTC. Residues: CSATTVYGYTF.

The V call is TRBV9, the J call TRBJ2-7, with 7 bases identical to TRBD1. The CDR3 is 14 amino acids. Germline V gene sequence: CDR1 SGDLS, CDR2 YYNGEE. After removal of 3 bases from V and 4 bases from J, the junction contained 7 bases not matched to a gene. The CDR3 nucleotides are TGTGCCAGCAGCGGACGGACAGGTGATTACGAGCAGTACTTC. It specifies CASSGRTGDYEQYF.